A selection of T cell receptor beta chains follows, all from one sample in a study of human CD4 T cells and Enterobacteriaceae. Some clones are missing from TCRdb's copy, which holds only in-frame ones; the method was immunoSEQ multiplex PCR. The table shows about 25,000 clones, with approximately 80% occurring only once. The specimen sequenced was memory CD4+ T cells from blood. These receptors came from a human donor in good health. Each CDR3 is given with its conserved first and last residue. Fields, in order: V gene, J gene, D gene, CDR3 length, clone size, CDR3 protein, CDR3 DNA. A D gene is named only where the DNA matches it firmly. Size values are once, few and many counts, or a class for expanded clones, and some rows have none.

V: TRBV11-2
J: TRBJ2-7
D: -
length: 16
size: -
CDR3: CASSSYTGHDPYEQYF
DNA: TGTGCCAGCAGCTCTTACACGGGCCATGACCCCTACGAGCAGTACTTC

V: TRBV18
J: TRBJ2-1
D: TRBD2
length: 17
size: -
CDR3: CATQTGTSGFMSDEQFF
DNA: TGTGCCACTCAAACCGGGACTAGCGGTTTTATGAGCGATGAGCAGTTCTTC

V: TRBV2
J: TRBJ2-1
D: TRBD2
length: 16
size: once
CDR3: CASSEERGSSYNEQFF
DNA: TGTGCCAGCAGTGAAGAGCGGGGGAGCTCCTACAATGAGCAGTTCTTC

V: TRBV19
J: TRBJ1-1
D: -
length: 14
size: -
CDR3: CASSKFPGDTEAFF
DNA: TGTGCCAGTAGTAAATTCCCGGGTGACACTGAAGCTTTCTTT

V: TRBV28
J: TRBJ1-2
D: TRBD1
length: 15
size: -
CDR3: CASRQTGTENYGYTF
DNA: TGTGCCAGCAGGCAAACCGGGACAGAGAACTATGGCTACACCTTC

V: TRBV10-3
J: TRBJ2-1
D: -
length: 13
size: once
CDR3: CAISDSNYNEQFF
DNA: TGTGCCATCAGTGACTCTAACTACAATGAGCAGTTCTTC

V: TRBV19
J: TRBJ1-1
D: -
length: 13
size: -
CDR3: CASNALGRTEAFF
DNA: TGTGCCAGTAATGCACTGGGGAGGACTGAAGCTTTCTTT

V: TRBV7-3
J: TRBJ2-1
D: TRBD2
length: 15
size: -
CDR3: CASSLTGLALHEQFF
DNA: TGTGCCAGCAGCTTAACGGGACTAGCTCTCCATGAGCAGTTCTTC

V: TRBV7-9
J: TRBJ2-2
D: TRBD2
length: 14
size: few
CDR3: CASSLAGNTGELFF
DNA: TGTGCCAGCAGCCTAGCGGGGAACACCGGGGAGCTGTTTTTT

V: TRBV10-1
J: TRBJ2-2
D: -
length: 14
size: few
CDR3: CASSELVNTGELFF
DNA: TGCGCCAGCAGTGAGTTGGTGAACACCGGGGAGCTGTTTTTT

V: TRBV7-6
J: TRBJ2-7
D: -
length: 15
size: -
CDR3: CASSTTRSGTGEQYF
DNA: TGTGCCAGCAGCACCACCCGGTCGGGGACGGGGGAGCAGTACTTC

V: TRBV10-3
J: TRBJ1-4
D: TRBD1
length: 14
size: -
CDR3: CAISEGTAPSRLFF
DNA: TGTGCCATCAGTGAGGGGACAGCCCCTAGTCGTCTGTTTTTT

V: TRBV11-2
J: TRBJ2-7
D: -
length: 17
size: -
CDR3: CASTPLKGARQEYEQYF
DNA: TGTGCCAGCACACCATTAAAGGGTGCGCGACAGGAATACGAGCAGTACTTC

V: TRBV5-1
J: TRBJ2-3
D: -
length: 13
size: -
CDR3: CASSLVPRDTQYF
DNA: TGCGCCAGCAGCTTGGTCCCTCGAGATACGCAGTATTTT